This TCR beta chain was captured in a study of human T cells and chemical hapten exposure. Whole-study results and caveats: Versus controls, significantly more large CDR3 similarity clusters arose from expanded TCRs. All donors were alopecia patients, so their immunity may differ from that of healthy people.

Germline CDR1 is MGHRA and CDR2 is YSYEKL. This CDR3 comprises 18 residues. Losses at the gene ends were 0 bases for V and 1 base for J; bases not matched to a gene: 11. As for this clonotype: Its specificity is unknown.

Time point: pre-sensitization, week 0. This sample's treatment: therapeutic diphenylcyclopropenone sensitization with weekly scalp DPC. TCRdb re-called the RACE reads with MiXCR, one entry per CDR3 protein. The sample holds around 330,000 distinct CDR3 sequences, around 5.5% seen once. The chain uses TRBV4-1 and TRBJ2-7, with TRBD1 matching 8 bases. The material sequenced was whole blood, taken in connection with sensitization to the hapten diphenylcyclopropenone (DPC). The sequence came from a woman aged 18-29 years with alopecia areata. Some clones in this sample may be carry-over from other donors' samples. CDR3: CASSQDLQGAGRSYEQYF. The CDR3 nucleotides are TGCGCCAGCAGCCAAGATTTGCAGGGGGCGGGCAGGTCCTACGAGCAGTACTTC.